The 17 T cell receptor beta chains below were found in one sample sequenced in a study of PD-L1 blockade in urothelial cancer. Noted time point: pretreatment peripheral blood. Data came from immunoSEQ multiplex PCR; TCRdb stores just in-frame clones and leaves some out. The sample yields roughly 130,000 clones, approximately 84% seen once. The sample here was PBMCs, taken around atezolizumab (anti-PD-L1) treatment. These receptors originate from a man aged 45-65 years with urothelial cancer.

V is TRBV27 and J is TRBJ1-5; D is ambiguous. Germline-derived CDR1 and CDR2 are MNHEY and SMNVEV (reference sequence). This CDR3 region has 13 residues. The V end lost 5 bases, the J end lost 8 bases, and 13 bases lay between the germline ends. In nucleotides, the CDR3 is TGTGCCAGCAGTAGGCGGATCTTCGAGCCCCAGCATTTT. Protein: CASSRRIFEPQHF.

The chain is built from TRBV28 and TRBJ2-7; TRBD2 aligns across 11 bases. J gave up 2 bases and V 8 bases, and 11 bases lay outside the gene matches. Germline V CDR1 and CDR2: MDHEN, SYDVKM. The CDR3 runs to 16 residues. The CDR3 protein is CASGGGLAGGTYEQYF. The CDR3 nucleotides read TGTGCCAGCGGCGGGGGGCTAGCGGGGGGAACCTACGAGCAGTACTTC.

V usage is TRBV9 and J usage is TRBJ2-7; the D is unclear. Trimming pared 3 bases from V and 3 bases from J, leaving 28 bases between. The CDR3 is 19 amino acids. In germline, CDR1 is SGDLS, CDR2 YYNGEE. The CDR3 is CASSASYPPPKRFFYEQYF. The CDR3 region has the DNA TGTGCCAGCAGCGCCTCTTATCCCCCCCCCAAGCGCTTCTTCTACGAGCAGTACTTC.

The chain has TRBV30 and TRBJ2-7; TRBD2 aligns across 7 bases. The V gene's germline CDR1 is GTSNPN and CDR2 SVGIG (reference sequence). The CDR3 spans 13 residues. V lost 2 bases and J lost 2; bases outside the gene matches: 3. The CDR3 here is CAWSRGRAYEQYF. The CDR3 nucleotides are TGTGCCTGGAGTCGGGGGAGGGCCTACGAGCAGTACTTC.

This rearrangement joins TRBV28 to TRBJ2-1; no reliable D call. Germline CDR1 is MDHEN and CDR2 is SYDVKM. CDR3 size: 14 residues. V was pared by 5 bases and J by 2 bases, with 10 bases between. CDR3 DNA: TGTGCCAGCAGTCCCCCTGAGCCCTACAATGAGCAGTTCTTC. It is translated as CASSPPEPYNEQFF.

The chain is built from TRBV11-1 and TRBJ2-3, with 8 bases that match TRBD1. V dropped 3 bases and J dropped 8; count of bases not matched to a gene: 7. The CDR3 sequence is 14 residues long. Germline assignment: CDR1 SGHAT and CDR2 FQDESV (reference sequence). CDR3 loop: CASSFPDRDLTQYF. The CDR3, as DNA: TGTGCCAGCAGCTTCCCGGACAGGGATCTTACGCAGTATTTT.

J is TRBJ2-1 and V is TRBV7-9, with 10 bases aligning to TRBD2. This CDR3 spans 17 amino acids. Trimming took 5 bases from V and 13 from J; bases not matched to a gene: 20. CDR1 and CDR2 (germline): SEHNR, FQNEAQ (reference sequence). This chain's CDR3 is CASSLALAGGGPVTQFF. DNA for the CDR3: TGTGCCAGCAGCCTCGCCTTAGCGGGAGGTGGCCCTGTTACACAGTTCTTC.

The genes are TRBV27 and TRBJ2-3, with 8 bases that match TRBD2. The CDR3 runs to 15 residues. Per germline, CDR1 MNHEY and CDR2 SMNVEV (reference sequence). Trimming at V came to 6 bases and at J to 3 bases, leaving 8 bases not matched to a gene. CDR3 region: CASSLPASGTDTQYF. The CDR3 DNA follows: TGTGCCAGCAGCCTCCCCGCTAGCGGGACAGATACGCAGTATTTT.

The V gene is TRBV10-3, the J gene TRBJ1-2, with a tentative D call TRBD1 (5 bases). In germline, CDR1 is ENHRY, CDR2 SYGVKD. Trimming shortened V by 3 bases and J by 8 bases, and 16 bases separated the two germline ends. The CDR3 has 14 amino acids. The CDR3 protein is CAISDWQGTMGYTF. Written as DNA, the CDR3 is TGTGCCATCAGTGATTGGCAGGGAACTATGGGCTACACCTTC.

This clone was seen a single time. Compared with germline, one end of the junction differs, possibly owing to a read error. This chain connects TRBV7-7 to TRBJ2-1; 8 nucleotides line up with TRBD2. The V gene's germline CDR1 is SSHAT and CDR2 FNYEAQ (reference sequence). This CDR3 contains 15 residues. CDR3 nucleotides: TGTGCTAGCAGCCCAACTAGCGGCACCTACAATGAGCAGTTCTTC. This codes for CASSPTSGTYNEQFF.

The rearrangement joins TRBV5-1 to TRBJ2-7; tentatively, D is TRBD2 (5 bases). The length of the CDR3 is 13 residues. Germline values: CDR1 SGHRS, CDR2 YFSETQ. Trimming took 3 bases from V and 3 from J, leaving 10 bases between them. The CDR3 DNA follows: TGCGCCAGCAGCTCCTCTAGCTTCTACGAGCAGTACTTC. Its translation is CASSSSSFYEQYF. Based on the CDR3 plus reference TRBV5-1 and TRBJ2-7, the full variable domain is KAGVTQTPRYLIKTRGQQVTLSCSPISGHRSVSWYQQTPGQGLQFLFEYFSETQRNKGNFPGRFSGRQFSNSRSEMNVSTLELGDSALYLCASSSSSFYEQYFGPGTRLTVT.

This sequence joins TRBV7-9 and TRBJ1-1; TRBD1 might be the D (5 bases). The length of the CDR3 is 15 residues. Trimming cost V 5 bases and J 0 bases, with 13 bases left between them. The germline V gene encodes CDR1 SEHNR and CDR2 FQNEAQ (reference sequence). CDR3 nucleotide sequence: TGTGCCAGCAGCCCGGAGGGACGGGTGAACACTGAAGCTTTCTTT. As protein: CASSPEGRVNTEAFF.

The V gene is TRBV7-8, the J gene TRBJ2-1; 9 bases are shared with TRBD1. The CDR3 covers 15 residues. From germline, CDR1 is SGHVS and CDR2 FQNEAQ. V lost 4 bases to trimming and J lost 4 bases; unmatched junction nucleotides: 5. DNA of the CDR3: TGTGCCAGCAGCTACCCGACAGGGGGATACAATGAGCAGTTCTTC. It encodes CASSYPTGGYNEQFF. The full variable domain, in which reference TRBV7-8 and TRBJ2-1 provide the parts outside the CDR3, is GAGVSQSPRYKVAKRGQDVALRCDPISGHVSLFWYQQALGQGPEFLTYFQNEAQLDKSGLPSDRFFAERPEGSVSTLKIQRTQQEDSAVYLCASSYPTGGYNEQFFGPGTRLTVL.

The CDR3 DNA reads as TGTGCCAGTAAGACAGGGAGCTCTGGAAACACCATATATTTT. Amino acids: CASKTGSSGNTIYF. The V call is TRBV19, the J call TRBJ1-3; 7 bases agree with TRBD1. Germline loops: CDR1 LNHDA, CDR2 SQIVND (reference sequence). There are 14 residues in the CDR3. V shed 7 bases, J shed 0 bases, and the junction held 3 bases outside the gene matches. Complete variable domain (other parts from reference TRBV19 and TRBJ1-3): DGGITQSPKYLFRKEGQNVTLSCEQNLNHDAMYWYRQDPGQGLRLIYYSQIVNDFQKGDIAEGYSVSREKKESFPLTVTSAQKNPTAFYLCASKTGSSGNTIYFGEGSWLTVV.

J is TRBJ2-3 and V is TRBV7-2; no clear D. From germline, CDR1 is SGHTA and CDR2 FQGNSA. V lost 5 bases to trimming and J lost 4 bases, with 7 bases between them. The CDR3 is 12 amino acids. The CDR3 sequence is CASSRWPDTQYF. The CDR3 nucleotides are TGTGCCAGCAGCCGTTGGCCAGATACGCAGTATTTT.

The V and J genes are TRBV6-6 and TRBJ2-7; TRBD2 aligns across 7 bases. The CDR3 is made up of 15 amino acids. With 4 bases clipped from V and 0 bases from J, the junction kept 6 bases outside the gene matches. CDR1 is MNHNY, CDR2 SVGAGI, per germline (reference sequence). CDR3 amino acids: CASSFPAGFSYEQYF. The CDR3 DNA sequence: TGTGCCAGCAGTTTCCCAGCGGGATTCTCCTACGAGCAGTACTTC.

A single count supports this clone. At one end the junction does not follow the germline gene, possibly because of a read error. Written as DNA, the CDR3 is TGTGCCATCAGTGAGTCAAAACTGGGACTAGCGGGCCTCATTTTC. It yields the protein CAISESKLGLAGLIF. This chain links TRBV10-3 with TRBJ2-7; 12 bases agree with TRBD2. This CDR3 has 15 amino acids. Germline CDR1 ENHRY, CDR2 SYGVKD.